The TCR beta chain under discussion was sequenced for a study of tumor T cells in aggressive B-cell lymphoma (dated by TCRdb to 2017 to 2019). Trimming at the junction amounts to 4 bases on V and 3 bases on J, and the germline ends lie 4 bases apart. The CDR3 has 11 amino acids, counting the end cysteine and phenylalanine. Here the CDR3 DNA is all that survives: 33 bases in frame from base 1. The germline V gene (reference sequence) sets CDR1 to MNHEY and CDR2 to SMNVEV. Concerning this clone itself: The antigen it recognizes is unknown. No much larger clone is present one base from it, and per-base qualities are unavailable.

The library came from the immunoSEQ multiplex PCR assay. TCRdb provides this immuneACCESS table in a form limited to in-frame rearrangements. Some clones are lacking; in checked studies, under half of them reflect an unresolved V gene, and why the rest are absent is not known. This sample holds about 7,900 clones; over 80% were observed only once. The leading ten clones occupy approximately 5.4% of the sample. The TCR comes from an adult with diffuse large B cell lymphoma. The sequenced sample was tumor tissue. This sequence uses TRBV27 and TRBJ2-7, with the D gene not confidently named. The bases read TGTGCCAGCAGTTCATTCTACGAGCAGTACTTC. It translates to CASSSFYEQYF.